Included here is one T cell receptor beta chain sequence, with context. The sample is drawn from a study of blood T cell repertoires in COVID-19. About the research overall: T cells, B-cell-depleted T cells, or PBMCs supplied cDNA or gDNA.

The length of the CDR3 is 11 residues. TCRdb's copy holds only in-frame clones and misses some; the assay was immunoSEQ multiplex PCR. The table has approximately 140,000 clones, roughly 82% seen once. Material for sequencing was peripheral blood. The TCR sequence derives from a man between 70 and 80 years old with acute or convalescent COVID-19. This rearrangement joins TRBV21-1 to TRBJ2-3; the listed D gene, TRBD2, was not tested against the DNA. TRBV21-1 is tagged as a pseudogene. CDR3 in DNA: TGTGCCAGGAGGATTGCAGATACGCAGTATTTT. Its translation is CARRIADTQYF.